This TCR beta chain appears in the sequencing data of a study of CXCR3-negative and CXCR3-positive naive CD8 T cells. Study-level points and caveats: CXCR3-positive naive cells had TRB CDR3s that were more hydrophobic than CXCR3-negative naive cells had. Memory CD8+ cells showed much lower diversity, while both naive subsets displayed comparably high diversity.

Comment on this clonotype: Its antigen remains unknown.

Germline V gene lookup returns CDR1 DFQATT and CDR2 SNEGSKA (reference sequence). The CDR3 has 20 residues. 5' RACE with UMI labels generated the TRB cDNA libraries. TCRdb reprocessed the 5' RACE reads and keeps a single row for each CDR3 protein, giving no DNA. Its table records about 150,000 distinct CDR3 sequences. The sequenced sample was naive CXCR3+ CD8+ T cells from blood. The subset is: CD45RO-CCR7+CD27+CD95- naive CD8+ T cells expressing CXCR3 (TNR3+). The chain joins TRBV20-1 to TRBJ2-1; the D gene TCRdb calls, TRBD2, cannot be checked with no DNA. The TCR sequence derives from a human donor in good health. Some clones in this sample may be carry-over from other donors' samples. The CDR3 loop reads CSAPGLAGGLGLSIDNEQFF.